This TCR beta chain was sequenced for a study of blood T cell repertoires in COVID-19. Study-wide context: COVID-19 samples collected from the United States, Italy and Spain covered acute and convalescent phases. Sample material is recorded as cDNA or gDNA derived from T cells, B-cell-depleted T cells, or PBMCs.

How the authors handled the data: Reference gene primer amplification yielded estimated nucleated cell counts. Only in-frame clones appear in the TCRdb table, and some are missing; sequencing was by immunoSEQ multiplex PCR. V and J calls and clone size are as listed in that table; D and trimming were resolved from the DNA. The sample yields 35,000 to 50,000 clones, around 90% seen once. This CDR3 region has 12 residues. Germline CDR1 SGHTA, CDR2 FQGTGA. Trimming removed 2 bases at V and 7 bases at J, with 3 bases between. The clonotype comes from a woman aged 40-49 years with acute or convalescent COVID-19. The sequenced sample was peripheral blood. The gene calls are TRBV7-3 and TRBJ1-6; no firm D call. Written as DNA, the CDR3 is TGTGCCAGCAGCTTACCGAATTCACCCCTCCACTTT. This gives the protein CASSLPNSPLHF.